The TCR beta chain described here comes from a study of cytomegalovirus exposure and HLA in healthy donors. Study-wide findings and caveats: Both high specificity and high sensitivity reportedly marked the classifier's diagnosis of cytomegalovirus status. Reportedly, HLA-A and HLA-B alleles of most subjects were accurately predicted from TCR beta. Across donors, presence/absence analyses took sequencing depth to be roughly uniform.

On this clone itself: The antigen is not known.

Researchers ran the PCR with 60 Vbeta and 13 Jbeta primers. The data were produced by immunoSEQ multiplex PCR, yet TCRdb's version contains in-frame clones alone and is incomplete. This sample contains 30,000 to 35,000 clones. Germline values: CDR1 ENHRY, CDR2 SYGVKD. The CDR3 spans 17 residues. V lost 5 bases to trimming and J lost 0 bases, with 20 bases between them. The receptor was isolated from a woman in her forties in good health and CMV-seropositive. The sample consisted of PBMCs. The V call is TRBV10-3, the J call TRBJ2-7; D possibly corresponds to TRBD1 (6 bases). CDR3 in DNA: TGTGCCATCAGTTCCCCCACAGGGCAACTTAGCTCCTACGAGCAGTACTTC. It is translated as CAISSPTGQLSSYEQYF.